Below, one T cell receptor (beta chain) is given with its context. This record belongs to a study of blood T cell repertoires in COVID-19. Across the study: From T cells, B-cell-depleted T cells, or PBMCs came the material, which was cDNA or gDNA.

As processed by the authors: For nucleated cells, counts were estimated from reference gene primer amplification. This table comes from immunoSEQ multiplex PCR, and its TCRdb copy is limited to in-frame clones, with some not included. V and J calls and clone size come straight from that table; D and trimming were deduced from the DNA. Altogether 150,000 to 200,000 clones are present, approximately 87% being singletons, with the ten largest covering 2% to 3%. Looked up from germline, CDR1 is SGHRS and CDR2 is YFSETQ. CDR3 length: 13 residues. V shed 4 bases and J shed 6 bases, with 12 bases lying between them.

Sequenced input: peripheral blood. The chain is built from TRBV5-1 and TRBJ2-3; maybe TRBD2 (6 bases). The receptor was derived from a middle-aged man with active or convalescent COVID-19. CDR3 loop: CASSGGLVDTQYF. The CDR3 DNA follows: TGCGCCAGCAGCGGGGGGTTGGTCGATACGCAGTATTTT. Supplemented by reference TRBV5-1 and TRBJ2-3, the full variable domain reads KAGVTQTPRYLIKTRGQQVTLSCSPISGHRSVSWYQQTPGQGLQFLFEYFSETQRNKGNFPGRFSGRQFSNSRSEMNVSTLELGDSALYLCASSGGLVDTQYFGPGTRLTVL.